The text below deals with one T cell receptor (beta chain). Authors' methods: Amplification with reference gene primers provided the estimates of nucleated cell counts. Clones were read by immunoSEQ multiplex PCR, and TCRdb kept only the in-frame ones, dropping some. Clonal size and the V and J genes are those of that table, whereas D and trimming came from the DNA. Of about 150,000 clones detected, 91% appear once; the ten largest clones hold 0.5% to 0.6%. The data were taken from a study of blood T cell repertoires in COVID-19. Overall study context: Sites in the United States, Italy and Spain provided acute and convalescent COVID-19 samples. PBMCs, B-cell-depleted T cells, or T cells provided the cDNA or gDNA that made up the material.

The specimen was peripheral blood. The clonotype comes from a man over 45 with acute or convalescent COVID-19.

DNA for the CDR3: TGTGCCAGCAGCTGGTCGGGGAGCTCCTACAATGAGCAGTTCTTC. Translating it yields CASSWSGSSYNEQFF. The chain uses TRBV5-5 and TRBJ2-1; weak D call: TRBD2 (5 bases). The CDR3 consists of 15 residues. Trimming took off 3 bases at V and 0 bases at J, with 10 bases between the two ends. Germline V CDR1 and CDR2: SGHKS, YYEKEE (reference sequence). Full variable domain (outside the CDR3, taken from reference TRBV5-5 and TRBJ2-1): DAGVTQSPTHLIKTRGQQVTLRCSPISGHKSVSWYQQVLGQGPQFIFQYYEKEERGRGNFPDRFSARQFPNYSSELNVNALLLGDSALYLCASSWSGSSYNEQFFGPGTRLTVL.